This is a list of T cell receptor beta chains from one sample in a study of cytomegalovirus exposure and HLA in healthy donors. Sequenced by immunoSEQ multiplex PCR; TCRdb stores in-frame clones only, minus some. The table records roughly 240,000 clones, 80% to 90% of them present only once. Sequencing was carried out using PBMCs. These receptors all stem from a man between 18 and 35 years old in good health and CMV-seronegative. CDR3s include the opening cysteine and the closing phenylalanine or tryptophan. The order of the fields is D gene, V gene, clone size, J gene, CDR3 protein, CDR3 DNA. A D gene is named only where the DNA matches it firmly. Some rows have no size entry. The others give once, few or many, or a class for an expanded clone.

D gene: TRBD1
V gene: TRBV7-6
clone size: .
J gene: TRBJ1-1
CDR3 protein: CASSLSGQAHTEAFF
CDR3 DNA: TGTGCCAGCAGCTTGTCGGGACAGGCCCACACTGAAGCTTTCTTT

D gene: .
V gene: TRBV6-6
clone size: .
J gene: TRBJ1-5
CDR3 protein: CASSYSGADQPQHF
CDR3 DNA: TGTGCCAGCAGTTACTCAGGGGCAGATCAGCCCCAGCATTTT

D gene: .
V gene: TRBV7-6
clone size: .
J gene: TRBJ2-3
CDR3 protein: CASSLTPPSVSTDTQYF
CDR3 DNA: TGTGCCAGCAGCTTAACTCCGCCATCGGTTAGCACAGATACGCAGTATTTT

D gene: TRBD1
V gene: TRBV5-8
clone size: few
J gene: TRBJ2-7
CDR3 protein: CASSLGQGLYEQYF
CDR3 DNA: TGTGCCAGCAGCTTGGGACAGGGCCTTTACGAGCAGTACTTC

D gene: .
V gene: TRBV6-5
clone size: .
J gene: TRBJ2-1
CDR3 protein: CASKTGRGEQFF
CDR3 DNA: TGTGCCAGCAAAACAGGGCGAGGGGAGCAGTTCTTC

D gene: .
V gene: TRBV5-1
clone size: .
J gene: TRBJ2-5
CDR3 protein: CASSPFQGQETQYF
CDR3 DNA: TGCGCCAGCAGTCCCTTCCAGGGGCAAGAGACCCAGTACTTC

D gene: TRBD2
V gene: TRBV2
clone size: once
J gene: TRBJ2-1
CDR3 protein: CASRGLEREFF
CDR3 DNA: TGTGCCAGCAGGGGACTAGAGAGAGAGTTCTTC

D gene: .
V gene: TRBV27
clone size: .
J gene: TRBJ2-5
CDR3 protein: CARGHHQETQYF
CDR3 DNA: TGTGCCAGAGGACACCACCAAGAGACCCAGTACTTC

D gene: .
V gene: TRBV6-5
clone size: .
J gene: TRBJ2-5
CDR3 protein: CASSYDQGPNQETQYF
CDR3 DNA: TGTGCCAGCAGTTACGATCAGGGGCCGAACCAAGAGACCCAGTACTTC

D gene: TRBD1
V gene: TRBV6-5
clone size: few
J gene: TRBJ1-2
CDR3 protein: CASYRQGVRGYTF
CDR3 DNA: TGTGCCAGTTACCGACAGGGTGTCCGTGGCTACACCTTC

D gene: .
V gene: TRBV15
clone size: .
J gene: TRBJ1-3
CDR3 protein: CATSRAGEAGGNTIYF
CDR3 DNA: TGTGCCACCAGCAGAGCCGGGGAAGCTGGTGGAAACACCATATATTTT

D gene: .
V gene: TRBV5-4
clone size: .
J gene: TRBJ2-7
CDR3 protein: CASSPVEGSYEQYF
CDR3 DNA: TGTGCCAGCAGCCCAGTAGAGGGAAGCTACGAGCAGTACTTC

D gene: .
V gene: TRBV7-2
clone size: few
J gene: TRBJ1-6
CDR3 protein: CASSVGVHNSPLHF
CDR3 DNA: TGTGCCAGCAGCGTGGGCGTTCATAATTCACCCCTCCACTTT

D gene: TRBD2
V gene: TRBV2
clone size: .
J gene: TRBJ2-7
CDR3 protein: CASKTSGLIYEQYF
CDR3 DNA: TGTGCCAGTAAGACTAGCGGGCTTATCTACGAGCAGTACTTC

D gene: TRBD1
V gene: TRBV11-3
clone size: .
J gene: TRBJ1-5
CDR3 protein: CASSTRQGMDYQPQHF
CDR3 DNA: TGTGCCAGCAGCACCAGACAGGGAATGGATTATCAGCCCCAGCATTTT

D gene: TRBD1
V gene: TRBV27
clone size: .
J gene: TRBJ2-7
CDR3 protein: CATRTGSSYEQYF
CDR3 DNA: TGTGCCACGCGGACAGGGAGCTCCTACGAGCAGTACTTC

D gene: .
V gene: TRBV6-5
clone size: .
J gene: TRBJ2-3
CDR3 protein: CASSWSGEGPDTQYF
CDR3 DNA: TGTGCCAGCAGTTGGTCGGGAGAGGGACCAGATACGCAGTATTTT

D gene: TRBD1
V gene: TRBV6-1
clone size: .
J gene: TRBJ1-2
CDR3 protein: CASSVSTGVNYGYTF
CDR3 DNA: TGTGCCAGCAGTGTATCGACAGGGGTGAACTATGGCTACACCTTC